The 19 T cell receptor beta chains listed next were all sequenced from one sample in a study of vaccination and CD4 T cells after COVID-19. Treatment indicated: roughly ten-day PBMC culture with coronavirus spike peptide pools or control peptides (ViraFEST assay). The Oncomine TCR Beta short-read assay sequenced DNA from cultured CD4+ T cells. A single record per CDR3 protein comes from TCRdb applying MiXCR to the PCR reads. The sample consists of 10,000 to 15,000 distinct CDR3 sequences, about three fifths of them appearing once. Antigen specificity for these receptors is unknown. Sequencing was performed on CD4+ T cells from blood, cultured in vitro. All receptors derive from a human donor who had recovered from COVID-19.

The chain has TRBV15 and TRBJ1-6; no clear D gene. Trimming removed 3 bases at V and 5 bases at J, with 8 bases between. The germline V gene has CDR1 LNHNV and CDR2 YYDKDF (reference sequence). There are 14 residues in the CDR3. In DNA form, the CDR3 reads TGTGCCACCAGCAGGCGCGAGCATAATTCACCCCTCCACTTT. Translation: CATSRREHNSPLHF. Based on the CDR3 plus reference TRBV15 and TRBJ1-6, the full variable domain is DAMVIQNPRYQVTQFGKPVTLSCSQTLNHNVMYWYQQKSSQAPKLLFHYYDKDFNNEADTPDNFQSRRPNTSFCFLDIRSPGLGDTAMYLCATSRREHNSPLHFGNGTRLTVT.

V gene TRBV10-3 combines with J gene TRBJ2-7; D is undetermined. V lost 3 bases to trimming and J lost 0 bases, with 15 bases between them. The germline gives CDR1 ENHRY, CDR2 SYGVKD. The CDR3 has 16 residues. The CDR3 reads CAISEPEAISSYEQYF. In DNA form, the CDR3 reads TGTGCCATCAGTGAACCAGAGGCGATAAGCTCCTACGAGCAGTACTTC.

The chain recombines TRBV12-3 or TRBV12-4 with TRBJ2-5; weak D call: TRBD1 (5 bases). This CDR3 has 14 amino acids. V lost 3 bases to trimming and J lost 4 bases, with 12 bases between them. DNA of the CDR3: TGTGCCAGCAGTTTCCCCAGCAGGGTAGAGACCCAGTACTTC. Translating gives CASSFPSRVETQYF.

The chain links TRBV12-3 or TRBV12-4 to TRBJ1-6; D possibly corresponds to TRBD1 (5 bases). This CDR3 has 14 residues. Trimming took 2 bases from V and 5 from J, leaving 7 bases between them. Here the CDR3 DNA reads TGTGCCAGCAGTTTATGGGGGGATAATTCACCCCTCCACTTT. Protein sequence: CASSLWGDNSPLHF.

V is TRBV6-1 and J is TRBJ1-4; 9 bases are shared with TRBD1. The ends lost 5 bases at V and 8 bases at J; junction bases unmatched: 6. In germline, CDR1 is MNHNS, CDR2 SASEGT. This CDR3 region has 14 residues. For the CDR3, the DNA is TGTGCCAGCAGTCCCGGGACAGGGAGCGAAAAACTGTTTTTT. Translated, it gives CASSPGTGSEKLFF.

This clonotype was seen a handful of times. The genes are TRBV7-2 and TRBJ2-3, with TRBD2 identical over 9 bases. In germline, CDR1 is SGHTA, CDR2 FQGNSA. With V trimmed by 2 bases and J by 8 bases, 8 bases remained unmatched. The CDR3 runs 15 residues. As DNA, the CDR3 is TGTGCCAGCAGCTTAAGGCGGGAGGGGCAGGGTACGCAGTATTTT. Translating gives CASSLRREGQGTQYF.

The CDR3, as DNA: TGTGCCAGCAGGTTGGGACAAGGCGAGCAGTACTTC. Amino acid sequence: CASRLGQGEQYF. The chain recombines TRBV28 with TRBJ2-7, with TRBD1 as a possible D gene (6 bases). The CDR3 has 12 amino acids. V was shortened by 6 bases and J by 6 bases, with 12 bases between the two germline ends. CDR1 is MDHEN and CDR2 is SYDVKM in the germline V gene.

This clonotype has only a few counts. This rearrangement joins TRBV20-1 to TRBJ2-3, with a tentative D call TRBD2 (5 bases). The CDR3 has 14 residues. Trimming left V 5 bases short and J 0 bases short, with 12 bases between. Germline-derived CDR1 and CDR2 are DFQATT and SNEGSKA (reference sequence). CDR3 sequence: CSARTHTSTDTQYF. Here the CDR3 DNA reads TGCAGTGCTCGGACTCACACCAGCACAGATACGCAGTATTTT.

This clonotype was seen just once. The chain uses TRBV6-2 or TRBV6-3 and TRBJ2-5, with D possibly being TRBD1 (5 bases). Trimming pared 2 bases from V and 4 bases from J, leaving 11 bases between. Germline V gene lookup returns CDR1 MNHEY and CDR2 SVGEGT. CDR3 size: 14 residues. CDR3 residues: CASSYRQTIETQYF. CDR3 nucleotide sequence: TGTGCCAGCAGTTACCGACAGACGATAGAGACCCAGTACTTC.

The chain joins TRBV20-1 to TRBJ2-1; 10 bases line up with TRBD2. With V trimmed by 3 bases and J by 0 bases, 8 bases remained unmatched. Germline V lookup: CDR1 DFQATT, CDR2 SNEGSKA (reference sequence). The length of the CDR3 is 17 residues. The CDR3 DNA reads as TGCAGTGCTAGTGGTCTAGCGGGGGTAAGCTCCTACAATGAGCAGTTCTTC. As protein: CSASGLAGVSSYNEQFF.

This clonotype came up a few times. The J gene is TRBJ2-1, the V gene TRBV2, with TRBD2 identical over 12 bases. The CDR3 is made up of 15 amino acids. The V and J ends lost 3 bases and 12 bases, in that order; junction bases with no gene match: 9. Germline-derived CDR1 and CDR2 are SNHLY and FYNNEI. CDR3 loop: CASSDGLGLAGWQFF. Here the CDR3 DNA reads TGTGCCAGCAGTGATGGACTCGGACTAGCGGGATGGCAGTTCTTC.

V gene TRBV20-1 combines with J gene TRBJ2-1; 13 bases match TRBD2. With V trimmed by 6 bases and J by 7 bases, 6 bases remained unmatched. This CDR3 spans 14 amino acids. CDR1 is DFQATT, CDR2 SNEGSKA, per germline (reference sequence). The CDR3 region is CSAGLAGVRNEQFF. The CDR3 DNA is TGCAGTGCCGGACTAGCGGGAGTCAGAAATGAGCAGTTCTTC.

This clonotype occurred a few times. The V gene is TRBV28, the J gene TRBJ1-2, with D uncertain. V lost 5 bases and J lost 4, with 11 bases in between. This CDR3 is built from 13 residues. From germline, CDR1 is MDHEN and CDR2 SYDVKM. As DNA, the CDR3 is TGTGCCAGCAGTGAGGGTGGGAGCTATGGCTACACCTTC. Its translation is CASSEGGSYGYTF.

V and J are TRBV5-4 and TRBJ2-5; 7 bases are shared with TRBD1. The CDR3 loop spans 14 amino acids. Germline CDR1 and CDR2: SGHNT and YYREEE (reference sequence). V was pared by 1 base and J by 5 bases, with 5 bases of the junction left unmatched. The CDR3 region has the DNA TGTGCCAGCAGCTTGAAGCAGGGGGATGAGACCCAGTACTTC. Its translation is CASSLKQGDETQYF. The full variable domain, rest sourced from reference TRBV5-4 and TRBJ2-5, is ETGVTQSPTHLIKTRGQQVTLRCSSQSGHNTVSWYQQALGQGPQFIFQYYREEENGRGNFPPRFSGLQFPNYSSELNVNALELDDSALYLCASSLKQGDETQYFGPGTRLLVL.

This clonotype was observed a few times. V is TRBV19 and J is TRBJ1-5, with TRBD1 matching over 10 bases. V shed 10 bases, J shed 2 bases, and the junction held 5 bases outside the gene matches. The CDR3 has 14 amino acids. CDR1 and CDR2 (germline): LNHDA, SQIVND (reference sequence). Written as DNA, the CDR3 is TGTGCCACCACCGGGACAGGGGGCAATCAGCCCCAGCATTTT. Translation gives CATTGTGGNQPQHF.

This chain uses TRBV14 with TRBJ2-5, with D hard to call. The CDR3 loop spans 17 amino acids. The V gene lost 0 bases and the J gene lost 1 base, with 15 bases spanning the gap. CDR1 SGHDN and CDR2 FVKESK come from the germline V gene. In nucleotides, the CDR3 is TGTGCCAGCAGCCAAGAAAGGTACTTAGAAGGCCAAGAGACCCAGTACTTC. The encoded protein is CASSQERYLEGQETQYF.

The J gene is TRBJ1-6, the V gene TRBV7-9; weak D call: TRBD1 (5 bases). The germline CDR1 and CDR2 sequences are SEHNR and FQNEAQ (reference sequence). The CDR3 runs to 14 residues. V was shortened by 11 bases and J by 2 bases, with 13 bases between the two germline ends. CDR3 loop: CACKGTAYNSPLHF. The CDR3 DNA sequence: TGTGCCTGCAAGGGGACGGCCTATAATTCACCCCTCCACTTT.

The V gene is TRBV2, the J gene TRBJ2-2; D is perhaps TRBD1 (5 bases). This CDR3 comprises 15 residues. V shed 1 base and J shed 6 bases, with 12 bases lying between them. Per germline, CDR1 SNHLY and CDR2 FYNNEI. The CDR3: CASSEVVAGSGELFF. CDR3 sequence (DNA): TGTGCCAGCAGTGAAGTAGTGGCAGGGTCCGGGGAGCTGTTTTTT.

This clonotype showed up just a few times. This CDR3 reads CATSGTTTNTGELFF. The CDR3 region has the DNA TGTGCCACCAGTGGCACGACTACTAACACCGGGGAGCTGTTTTTT. The chain is built from TRBV24-1 and TRBJ2-2, with D maybe TRBD2 (5 bases). CDR1 and CDR2 from the germline V gene are KGHDR and SFDVKD. CDR3 size: 15 residues. Trimming cost V 5 bases and J 2 bases, with 11 bases left between them.